The 23 T cell receptor beta chains below all came from one sample that was sequenced in a study of early T cells in non-severe SARS-CoV-2 infection. TCRdb processed the 5' RACE reads anew with MiXCR; each CDR3 protein has one entry. Of around 80,000 distinct CDR3 sequences in the sample, approximately 10% were seen once. The material sequenced was whole blood, taken at baseline. Receptors originate from an adult who was a healthcare worker with PCR-confirmed SARS-CoV-2 infection or an uninfected control (not recorded which).

This clonotype turned up a few times. The chain uses TRBV4-2 and TRBJ1-1, with D possibly TRBD1 on 5 matching bases. CDR1 LGHNA and CDR2 YNFKEQ come from the germline V gene. V was pared by 5 bases and J by 1 base, with 17 bases between. This CDR3 has 16 amino acids. Written as DNA, the CDR3 is TGTGCCAGCAGCTCGGACGTCGCACAGGAGAACACTGAAGCTTTCTTT. This gives the protein CASSSDVAQENTEAFF.

A few counts support this clonotype. This chain joins TRBV6-6 and TRBJ2-7, with 9 bases lining up with TRBD1. Germline-derived CDR1 and CDR2 are MNHNY and SVGAGI (reference sequence). The CDR3 runs to 16 residues. The ends lost 4 bases at V and 2 bases at J; junction bases unmatched: 9. The DNA of the CDR3 is TGTGCCAGCAGTTTTGGTTCGGGACAGGGCCCCTACGAGCAGTACTTC. Amino acids: CASSFGSGQGPYEQYF.

This clonotype was seen a handful of times. This chain links TRBV7-3 with TRBJ2-3; TRBD1 is a possible D gene (6 bases). The CDR3 runs to 14 residues. The germline V gene has CDR1 SGHTA and CDR2 FQGTGA. Trimming cost V 5 bases and J 5 bases, with 14 bases left between them. The DNA of the CDR3 is TGTGCCAGCAGCCAACGTCTAGGGGGAGATACGCAGTATTTT. As protein: CASSQRLGGDTQYF.

This clonotype was recorded a few times. The V call is TRBV4-3, the J call TRBJ2-3; TRBD1 is a possible D gene (7 bases). The CDR3 has 16 residues. Germline V gene sequence: CDR1 LGHNA, CDR2 YSLEER. V dropped 4 bases and J dropped 4 bases, with 18 bases sitting between them. CDR3 sequence reads: CASSPRTGTGADTQYF. As DNA, the CDR3 is TGCGCCAGCAGCCCAAGGACAGGAACGGGGGCAGATACGCAGTATTTT.

This clonotype was observed many times. The chain is built from TRBV5-1 and TRBJ2-1; 10 bases align to TRBD2. Germline V gene data show CDR1 as SGHRS and CDR2 as YFSETQ. The CDR3 is made up of 15 amino acids. V shed 3 bases and J 8 bases; nucleotides not matched to a gene: 8. Written as DNA, the CDR3 is TGCGCCAGCAGCTCCGCTAGCGGGGGTGGATATGAGCAGTTCTTC. Encoded protein: CASSSASGGGYEQFF.

J is TRBJ1-6 and V is TRBV20-1; D unclear. The V gene's germline CDR1 is DFQATT and CDR2 SNEGSKA (reference sequence). This CDR3 has 14 residues. Trimming took off 3 bases at V and 7 bases at J, with 13 bases between the two ends. Here the CDR3 DNA reads TGCAGTGCTAGTACGGATCCCTTCAATTCACCCCTCCACTTT. This gives the protein CSASTDPFNSPLHF.

At least ten counts were recorded for this clonotype. This chain joins TRBV28 and TRBJ1-1, with D possibly TRBD1 on 5 matching bases. The CDR3 contains 19 residues. Per germline, CDR1 MDHEN and CDR2 SYDVKM. V lost 6 bases and J lost 1, with 27 bases in between. In DNA, the CDR3 is TGTGCCAGCAGCCCGTTGGGGGTTGGTAAATTCGATTCGAACACTGAAGCTTTCTTT. It translates to CASSPLGVGKFDSNTEAFF.

The rearrangement joins TRBV29-1 to TRBJ1-2, with unresolved D. The germline CDR1 and CDR2 sequences are SQVTM and ANQGSEA. The CDR3 runs 10 residues. The V end lost 3 bases, the J end lost 7 bases, and 6 bases lay between the germline ends. The DNA for the CDR3 is TGCAGCGTTGATACACCTGGCTACACCTTC. This encodes CSVDTPGYTF.

V usage is TRBV20-1 and J usage is TRBJ2-1; D not resolved. Trimming pared 5 bases from V and 2 bases from J, leaving 16 bases between. CDR1 is DFQATT, CDR2 SNEGSKA, per germline (reference sequence). The CDR3 is 15 amino acids. The CDR3: CSAPDGKRAYNEQFF. CDR3 DNA sequence: TGCAGTGCTCCCGACGGAAAACGGGCCTACAATGAGCAGTTCTTC.

The gene calls are TRBV15 and TRBJ2-3, with TRBD2 matching over 9 bases. The V and J ends lost 2 bases and 2 bases, in that order; junction bases with no gene match: 8. The CDR3 runs to 17 residues. Germline V gene sequence: CDR1 LNHNV, CDR2 YYDKDF (reference sequence). CDR3 sequence (DNA): TGTGCCACCAGCAGACCTACGGGACTAGCTTTCACAGATACGCAGTATTTT. This encodes CATSRPTGLAFTDTQYF.

The table lists this clonotype with many counts. The chain carries TRBV6-1 and TRBJ2-3, with D possibly being TRBD1 (5 bases). The CDR3 runs 15 residues. Germline V CDR1 and CDR2: MNHNS, SASEGT. Trimming cost V 8 bases and J 2 bases, with 17 bases left between them. The DNA for the CDR3 is TGTGCCAGCTCCTTAGACAGTGTACTCACAGATACGCAGTATTTT. Protein: CASSLDSVLTDTQYF.

This chain joins TRBV6-1 and TRBJ1-1, with 7 bases that match TRBD1. With 5 bases clipped from V and 5 bases from J, the junction kept 8 bases outside the gene matches. The CDR3 loop spans 14 amino acids. The germline CDR1 and CDR2 sequences are MNHNS and SASEGT. The CDR3 coding sequence is TGTGCCAGCAGTCCAACAGGGGTATGGACTGAAGCTTTCTTT. Translated: CASSPTGVWTEAFF.

The gene calls are TRBV10-3 and TRBJ1-1; D is uncertain. This CDR3 region has 13 residues. Germline V gene data show CDR1 as ENHRY and CDR2 as SYGVKD. The ends were cut back, 1 base at V and 9 bases at J, with 12 bases in the middle. The DNA for the CDR3 is TGTGCCATCAGTGAGTTAGTAGGTATACAAGCTTTCTTT. It codes for CAISELVGIQAFF.

This clonotype was found a few times. J is TRBJ1-6 and V is TRBV5-1; 7 nucleotides agree with TRBD1. The junction had 6 bases not matched to a gene; V was cut back by 2 bases and J by 7 bases. The CDR3 sequence is 15 residues long. Germline assignment: CDR1 SGHRS and CDR2 YFSETQ. The CDR3 is CASSFSGTENSPLHF. The CDR3 DNA follows: TGCGCCAGCAGCTTCTCAGGGACAGAAAATTCACCCCTCCACTTT.

A remark on this clonotype: At one end, the junction sequence differs from germline, possibly due to a read error. This chain connects TRBV6-1 to TRBJ2-2; D gene uncertain. The CDR3 has 13 residues. Germline CDR1 reads MNHNS; CDR2 reads SASEGT. CDR3 nucleotide sequence: TGTGCCAGCAGCCTCAGGAACACCAGGGAGCTGTTTTTT. This codes for CASSLRNTRELFF.

The rearrangement uses TRBV20-1 and TRBJ2-3; no clear D. This CDR3 has 14 amino acids. Germline values: CDR1 DFQATT, CDR2 SNEGSKA (reference sequence). Trimming cost V 6 bases and J 4 bases, with 17 bases left between them. CDR3 coding DNA: TGCAGTGCAGTCCCCCTCGCCACGGCAGATACGCAGTATTTT. It is translated as CSAVPLATADTQYF.

This chain connects TRBV7-9 to TRBJ2-3; D possibly matches TRBD1 or TRBD2 (6 bases each). This CDR3 contains 15 residues. The germline V gene has CDR1 SEHNR and CDR2 FQNEAQ (reference sequence). The germline V and J ends were trimmed by 6 bases and 3 bases, with 16 bases remaining between them. The CDR3: CASRSTGGGTDTQYF. CDR3 nucleotides: TGTGCCAGCAGATCTACCGGGGGCGGGACAGATACGCAGTATTTT.

At least ten counts were recorded for this clonotype. The gene calls are TRBV7-2 and TRBJ1-5; D gene ambiguous. Germline V gives CDR1 SGHTA, CDR2 FQGNSA. V was trimmed by 2 bases and J by 5 bases, leaving 13 bases between them. CDR3 length: 15 amino acids. CDR3 protein: CASSLSGLTDQPQHF. The DNA for the CDR3 is TGTGCCAGCAGCTTATCCGGTCTTACTGATCAGCCCCAGCATTTT.

V gene TRBV2 combines with J gene TRBJ2-1; 9 nucleotides match TRBD2. J lost 6 bases, V lost 3 bases, and 9 bases had no gene match. The CDR3 is 16 residues long. Per the germline V gene, CDR1 is SNHLY and CDR2 is FYNNEI. The CDR3 is CASSDIGGGASNEQFF. The CDR3 DNA reads as TGTGCCAGCAGTGATATTGGCGGGGGGGCCTCCAATGAGCAGTTCTTC.

This clonotype has at least ten counts. This chain uses TRBV5-6 with TRBJ2-3; D call uncertain. CDR1 and CDR2 from the germline V gene are SGHDT and YYEEEE. This CDR3 is 15 amino acids long. V lost 1 base, J lost 7 bases, and 16 bases lay in between. In DNA form, the CDR3 reads TGTGCCAGCAGCTTGTCCAGCACCCCTTCGTATACGCAGTATTTT. Translating gives CASSLSSTPSYTQYF.

This clonotype was detected a few times. This chain links TRBV19 with TRBJ1-6, with D uncertain. The CDR3 length is 16 residues. Trimming cost V 3 bases and J 4 bases, with 13 bases left between them. The germline CDR1 and CDR2 sequences are LNHDA and SQIVND (reference sequence). CDR3: CASSMDALNYNSPLHF. The CDR3 bases are TGTGCCAGTAGTATGGACGCCCTCAATTATAATTCACCCCTCCACTTT.

This clonotype came up many times. The genes are TRBV18 and TRBJ1-3, with a tentative D call TRBD1 (6 bases). V was trimmed by 3 bases and J by 2 bases, leaving 14 bases between them. The germline V gene has CDR1 KGHSH and CDR2 LQKENI. This CDR3 contains 16 residues. The CDR3 loop reads CASSPLTTGTGNTIYF. In DNA, the CDR3 is TGTGCCAGCTCACCTCTCACCACAGGGACTGGAAACACCATATATTTT.

The chain has TRBV10-2 and TRBJ1-4; the match to TRBD1 covers 7 bases. In germline, CDR1 is WSHSY, CDR2 SAAADI. The junction had 3 bases not matched to a gene; V was cut back by 4 bases and J by 7 bases. The CDR3 is made up of 13 amino acids. The CDR3 region has the DNA TGCGCCAGCAGTGGAGGGGGCGGTGAAAAACTGTTTTTT. Protein: CASSGGGGEKLFF.